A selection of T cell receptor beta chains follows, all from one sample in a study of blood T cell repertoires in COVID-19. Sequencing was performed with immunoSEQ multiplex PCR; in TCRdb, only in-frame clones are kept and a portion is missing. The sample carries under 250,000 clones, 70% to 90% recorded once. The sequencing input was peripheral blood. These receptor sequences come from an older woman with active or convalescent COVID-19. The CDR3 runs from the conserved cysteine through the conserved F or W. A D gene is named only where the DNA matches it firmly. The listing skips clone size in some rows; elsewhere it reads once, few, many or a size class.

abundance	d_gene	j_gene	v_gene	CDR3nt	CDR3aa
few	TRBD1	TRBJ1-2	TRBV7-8	TGTGCCAGCAGCTTAGACAGGGGCCGGGGGGGTGGCTACACCTTC	CASSLDRGRGGGYTF
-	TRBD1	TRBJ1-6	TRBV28	TGTGCCAGCAACCCAACAGGGGGCCATTCACCCCTCCACTTT	CASNPTGGHSPLHF
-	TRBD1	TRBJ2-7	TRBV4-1	TGCGCCAGCAGCCAACGGACAGGGAACGACGAGCAGTACTTC	CASSQRTGNDEQYF
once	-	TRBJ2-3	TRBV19	TGTGCCAGTAGTGTAAGCCCCAGGGGAGATACGCAGTATTTT	CASSVSPRGDTQYF
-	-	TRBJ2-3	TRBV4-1	TGCGCCAGCAGCCGGAGGACAGCCCTACTGGATACGCAGTATTTT	CASSRRTALLDTQYF
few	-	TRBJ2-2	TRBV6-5	TGTGCCAGCAGGATAGAGAACACCGGGGAGCTGTTTTTT	CASRIENTGELFF
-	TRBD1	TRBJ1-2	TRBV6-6	TGTGCCAGCAGTTCTGACAGGGAAGAGACGAGTTATGGCTACACCTTC	CASSSDREETSYGYTF
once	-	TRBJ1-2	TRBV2	TGTGCCAGCGGTTGGAACAGAAACTATGGCTACACCTTC	CASGWNRNYGYTF
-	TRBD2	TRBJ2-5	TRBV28	TGTGCCAGCACCCTGCGACTAGCGGGGGGACGGGAGACCCAGTACTTC	CASTLRLAGGRETQYF
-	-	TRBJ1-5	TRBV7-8	TGTGCCAGCAGCCCAACTACAGGGATCCTTCAGCCCCAGCATTTT	CASSPTTGILQPQHF
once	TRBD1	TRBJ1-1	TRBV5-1	TGCGCCAGCAGCTTGAGCTTGGACAGGGGGCTGCTTGTTTTCTTT	CASSLSLDRGLLVFF
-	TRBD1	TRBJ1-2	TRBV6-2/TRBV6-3	TGTGCCAGCAGCACAGGGACAGCCGGTACTAACTATGGCTACACCTTC	CASSTGTAGTNYGYTF
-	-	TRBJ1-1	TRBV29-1	TGCAGCGTTGCCTCCAGGGTCGGGAACACTGAAGCTTTCTTT	CSVASRVGNTEAFF
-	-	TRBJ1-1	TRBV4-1	TGCGCCAGCAGCCAGAACAGGGCAACTGGGGGTGAAGCTTTCTTT	CASSQNRATGGEAFF
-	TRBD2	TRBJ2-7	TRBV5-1	TGCGCCAGCAGCTTACAACCGGGACTAGCGAGCACCTACGAGCAGTACTTC	CASSLQPGLASTYEQYF
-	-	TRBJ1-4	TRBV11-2	TGTGCCAGCAGCACAGACAGGCACAATGAAAAACTGTTTTTT	CASSTDRHNEKLFF
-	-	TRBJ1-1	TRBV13	TGTGCCAGCAGCTTAGGCCTTACAGGGTCGCCTGAAGCTTTCTTT	CASSLGLTGSPEAFF
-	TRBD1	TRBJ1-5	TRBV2	TGTGCCAGCATTAGGGACAGGGGATCCAATCAGCCCCAGCATTTT	CASIRDRGSNQPQHF
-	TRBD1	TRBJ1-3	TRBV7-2	TGTGCCAGCAGCAAACGGGACAGCCGGGAAGACACCATATATTTT	CASSKRDSREDTIYF
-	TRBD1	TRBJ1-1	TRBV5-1	TGCGCCAGCAGCTCGGGACAGGGGGGCACTGAAGCTTTCTTT	CASSSGQGGTEAFF
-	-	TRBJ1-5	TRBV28	TGTGCCAGCAGTCCCGTGGAGGCTAGCAATCAGCCCCAGCATTTT	CASSPVEASNQPQHF
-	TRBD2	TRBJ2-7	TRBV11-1	TGTGCCAGCAGCTCACCGGGCGGGGGGCGATACGAGCAGTACTTC	CASSSPGGGRYEQYF
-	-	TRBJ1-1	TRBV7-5	TGTGCCAGAAGCTTACGTCGGGAGGCGACGAACACTGAAGCTTTCTTT	CARSLRREATNTEAFF
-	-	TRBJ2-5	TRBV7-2	TGTGCCAGCAGCTTAGGAATCGGACTCGGCCAAGAGACCCAGTACTTC	CASSLGIGLGQETQYF
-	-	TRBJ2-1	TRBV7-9	TGTGGTAGCCGGGGAAGAGGGTCCTACAATGAGCAGTTCTTC	CGSRGRGSYNEQFF
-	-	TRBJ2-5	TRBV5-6	TGTGCCAGCAGCGCTTCCGGGACTCTGGGAGAGACCCAGTACTTC	CASSASGTLGETQYF
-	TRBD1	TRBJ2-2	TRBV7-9	TGTGCCAGCAGCTTAAACAGGGGGCGGATCACCGGGGAGCTGTTTTTT	CASSLNRGRITGELFF
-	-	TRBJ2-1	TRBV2	TGTGCCAGCAGTCGTTTACAGGGTTACAATGAGCAGTTCTTC	CASSRLQGYNEQFF
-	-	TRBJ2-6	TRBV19	TGTGCCAGTAGCCACGGCGGTGGGGCCAACGTCCTGACTTTC	CASSHGGGANVLTF
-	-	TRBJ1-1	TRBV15	TGTGCCACCAGCAGAGATCTGAGGGTCATTGAGGCTTTCTTT	CATSRDLRVIEAFF
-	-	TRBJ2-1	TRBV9	TGTGCCAGCAGCTTTCTCGCAGGGGTAAGGGATGAGCAGTTCTTC	CASSFLAGVRDEQFF
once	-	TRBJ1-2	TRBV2	TGTGCCAGCAGTGAGGGACAAGATAACTATGGCTACACCTTC	CASSEGQDNYGYTF
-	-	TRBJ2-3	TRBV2	TGTGCCAGCCGACCGAGGGAAGAGAGCACAGATACGCAGTATTTT	CASRPREESTDTQYF
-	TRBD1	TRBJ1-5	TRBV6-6	TGTGCCAGCAGTCTTTCCCGGACAGGGAGGACCTCTCAGCCCCAGCATTTT	CASSLSRTGRTSQPQHF
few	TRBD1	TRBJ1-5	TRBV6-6	TGTGCCAGCAGCCTGCGACAGGGCTTGGGAGATCAGCCCCAGCATTTT	CASSLRQGLGDQPQHF
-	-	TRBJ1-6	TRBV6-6	TGTGCCAGCAGTTACGCGACAGAGTATTCACCCCTCCACTTT	CASSYATEYSPLHF
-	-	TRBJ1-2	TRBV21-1	TGTGCCAGCAGCAACCCCGACAGGGACGGCTACACCTTC	CASSNPDRDGYTF
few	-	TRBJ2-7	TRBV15	TGTGCCACCAGCAGAGTTAGGGGTTCCTACGAGCAGTACTTC	CATSRVRGSYEQYF
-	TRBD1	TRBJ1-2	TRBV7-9	TGTGCCAGCAGCTTAGGCCCGGGACAGGGTCACTATGGCTACACCTTC	CASSLGPGQGHYGYTF
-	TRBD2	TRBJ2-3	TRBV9	TGTGCCAGCAGCGTAGGACTAGCGGGAGAGGGGGGAGCGGATACGCAGTATTTT	CASSVGLAGEGGADTQYF
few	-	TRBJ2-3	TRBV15	TGTGCCACCAGCAGACGGACAGTTAGCACAGATACGCAGTATTTT	CATSRRTVSTDTQYF
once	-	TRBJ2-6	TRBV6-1	TGTGCCAGCAGTGAAGATAGTCCCTCCCTCTCTGGGGCCAACGTCCTGACTTTC	CASSEDSPSLSGANVLTF
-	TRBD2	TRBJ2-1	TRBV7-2	TGTGCCAGCAGCTTAGCGGCGGCTAGCGGGAGTAATGAGCAGTTCTTC	CASSLAAASGSNEQFF
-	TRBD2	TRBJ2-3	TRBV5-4	TGTGCCAGCAGCCCTTGGACTAGCGGGGGCTACGGTACGCAGTATTTT	CASSPWTSGGYGTQYF
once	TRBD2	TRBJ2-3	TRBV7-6	TGTGCCAGCAGCTCCTCTTTAGCGGGAGGGAGCACAGATACGCAGTATTTT	CASSSSLAGGSTDTQYF
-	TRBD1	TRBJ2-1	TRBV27	TGTGCCAGTTCCCAGGGCAGGGGGATCGATGAGCAGTTCTTC	CASSQGRGIDEQFF
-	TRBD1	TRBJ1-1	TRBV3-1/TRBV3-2	TGTGCCAGCAGCCAAGGCGACAGGGGTGAAGCTTTCTTT	CASSQGDRGEAFF
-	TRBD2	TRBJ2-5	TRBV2	TGTGCCAGCAGCCAAGGGACTAGCGGGGGGCCGCGGGAGACCCAGTACTTC	CASSQGTSGGPRETQYF
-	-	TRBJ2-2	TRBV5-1	TGCGCCAGCAGCCCCCCTTCCGGGGACACCGGGGAGCTGTTTTTT	CASSPPSGDTGELFF
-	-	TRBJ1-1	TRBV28	TGTGCCAGCAGTTTCGGAGGGGAGGCTTTCTTT	CASSFGGEAFF